A selection of T cell receptor beta chains follows, all from one sample in a study of T cells in Graves' hyperthyroidism and ophthalmopathy. TCRdb passed the multiplex PCR reads through MiXCR, listing each CDR3 protein once. This table holds about 710,000 distinct CDR3 sequences, roughly 15% found once. Material for sequencing was blood. These receptors were collected from a man aged 18-30 years with Graves' hyperthyroidism. Each CDR3 is given without its conserved first and last residue. Part of the rows lack a size; the others show once, few, many or a class for expanded clones.

few,TRBV29-1,TRBJ2-7,SAHRGGEEQY
few,TRBV24-1,TRBJ2-3,ATSGTGDTQY
NA,TRBV30,TRBJ2-2,ASSGLAGFTGELF
many,TRBV11-2,TRBJ2-7,ASSSPGGLAGVDEQY
many,TRBV11-2,TRBJ2-1,ASSLMGGLTAEQF
few,TRBV7-9,TRBJ2-2,ASSPGTSGRSGELF
NA,TRBV9,TRBJ2-7,ASSVGVAGAMGEQY
NA,TRBV24-1,TRBJ2-3,ATSDTTPRDEWADTQY
once,TRBV9,TRBJ1-1,ASSVTGHTEAF
NA,TRBV20-1,TRBJ2-5,SARDFSGLAGEGETQY
NA,TRBV28,TRBJ1-5,ASSLLGSRQSSNQPQH
many,TRBV12-3/TRBV12-4,TRBJ2-7,ASSSTDSYEQY
few,TRBV6-2/TRBV6-3,TRBJ2-7,ASSYEIGTPTKDSYEQY
NA,TRBV6-1,TRBJ2-3,ASSPPGGLTDTQY
NA,TRBV27,TRBJ2-1,ASSPWGGRAGEQF
many,TRBV28,TRBJ2-7,ASSWDRAIAVEQY
NA,TRBV5-1,TRBJ1-1,ASSYSGQGEAF
NA,TRBV24-1,TRBJ2-1,ATSVPGLAGGEQF
few,TRBV20-1,TRBJ1-3,SAAPGNTIY
NA,TRBV14,TRBJ2-5,ASSPEVWSYQETQY
few,TRBV4-3,TRBJ2-1,ASSQDPTGGTYNEQF